This is a list of T cell receptor beta chains from one sample in a study of T cells in Graves' hyperthyroidism and ophthalmopathy. TCRdb processed the multiplex PCR reads anew with MiXCR; each CDR3 protein has one entry. The sample carries around 800,000 distinct CDR3 sequences, around 39% recorded once. Sequencing was performed on blood. The origin of the receptors is a man between 18 and 35 years old with Graves' hyperthyroidism. Each CDR3 is given with its conserved first and last residue. The D gene is left open where the match is weak. Clone size, where shown, is once, few, many, or a class for clones that have expanded.

TGCAGTGCTAGTTCGCCATTTGAGGCAGGTGACAATCAGCCCCAGCATTTT,CSASSPFEAGDNQPQHF,TRBV20-1,TRBJ1-5,-,few,17
TGTGCCATCAGTGAGGTGGGGGTTTCCTACGAGCAGTACTTC,CAISEVGVSYEQYF,TRBV10-3,TRBJ2-7,-,many,14
TGTGCCAGTAGTAGGCCAGCCATGAACACTGAAGCTTTCTTT,CASSRPAMNTEAFF,TRBV9,TRBJ1-1,-,-,14
TGTGCCAGCAGCGCAGCGAGGGACAGGATCTATGGCTACACCTTC,CASSAARDRIYGYTF,TRBV9,TRBJ1-2,TRBD1,many,15
TGTGCCAGCAGCTTACAGGATTTGGCTGGAAACACCATATATTTT,CASSLQDLAGNTIYF,TRBV7-2,TRBJ1-3,-,many,15
TGTGCCAGCAGTGAGCAGGTGGGTCAGCCCCAGTACTTC,CASSEQVGQPQYF,TRBV25-1,TRBJ2-5,-,-,13
TGTGCCTGGAGTGAGGTTGGCACTGAAGCTTTCTTT,CAWSEVGTEAFF,TRBV30,TRBJ1-1,-,-,12
TGTGCCAGCAGTGAGCCCCCGCCTACGGAGACCCAGTACTTC,CASSEPPPTETQYF,TRBV2,TRBJ2-5,-,many,14
TGCAGTGCTCCTGATAAGTCTCTCAGCTCCTATAATTCACCCCTCCACTTT,CSAPDKSLSSYNSPLHF,TRBV20-1,TRBJ1-6,-,-,17
TGCAGTGCTACCCGGCCACGGAATGGCTACACCTTC,CSATRPRNGYTF,TRBV20-1,TRBJ1-2,-,many,12
TGTGCCAGCAGTTACGGCCGTCTAGGACAGGGAGATAGATCACCCCTCCACTTT,CASSYGRLGQGDRSPLHF,TRBV12-3/TRBV12-4,TRBJ1-6,TRBD1,few,18
TGTGCCAGCAGCGCCCGGGGGACTACTGGCCACACTGAAGCTTTCTTT,CASSARGTTGHTEAFF,TRBV9,TRBJ1-1,-,-,16
TGCGCCAGCAGCGGTGGGACCTCCTACGAGCAGTACTTC,CASSGGTSYEQYF,TRBV5-1,TRBJ2-7,-,-,13
TGCAGCGTTGAGACGGGAAGGAATCAGCCCCAGCATTTT,CSVETGRNQPQHF,TRBV29-1,TRBJ1-5,-,few,13